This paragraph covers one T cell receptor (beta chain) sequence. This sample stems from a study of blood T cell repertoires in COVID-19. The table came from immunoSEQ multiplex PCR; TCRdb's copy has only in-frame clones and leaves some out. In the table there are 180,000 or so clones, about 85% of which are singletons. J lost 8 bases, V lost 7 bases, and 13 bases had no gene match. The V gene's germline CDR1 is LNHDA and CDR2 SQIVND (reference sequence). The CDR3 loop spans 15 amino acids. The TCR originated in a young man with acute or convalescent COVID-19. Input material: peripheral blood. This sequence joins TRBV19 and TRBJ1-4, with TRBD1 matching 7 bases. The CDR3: CASKAFTGVGEKLFF. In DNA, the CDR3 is TGTGCCAGTAAGGCCTTCACAGGGGTAGGGGAAAAACTGTTTTTT.